A selection of T cell receptor beta chains follows, all from one sample in a study of a mutant IDH1 vaccine in newly diagnosed glioma. Their antigens remain unidentified. The data were produced by immunoSEQ multiplex PCR, yet TCRdb's version contains in-frame clones alone and is incomplete. Of about 85,000 clones in the sample, about nine tenths were seen once. The sample was PBMCs, taken from a glioma patient whose treatment included an IDH1 peptide vaccine. Receptors were obtained from a woman in her forties or fifties with glioma. The CDR3 runs from the conserved cysteine through the conserved F or W. D genes are given only for firm matches. Part of the rows lack a size; the others show once, few, many or a class for expanded clones.

J: TRBJ2-7
D: -
size: -
V: TRBV15
DNA: TGTGCCACCAGCAGAGATCCTCTGCGGGGCTCCTACGAGCAGTACTTC
CDR3: CATSRDPLRGSYEQYF

J: TRBJ2-5
D: TRBD1
size: -
V: TRBV10-3
DNA: TGTGCCCAGCGTTGTTTTCCGGGACAGGGCCAAGGGTTCCAAGAGACCCAGTACTTC
CDR3: CAQRCFPGQGQGFQETQYF

J: TRBJ1-2
D: TRBD1
size: few
V: TRBV18
DNA: TGTGCCAGCTCACCAGACAGGGCAGGAGGCTACACCTTC
CDR3: CASSPDRAGGYTF

J: TRBJ2-3
D: -
size: -
V: TRBV11-2
DNA: TGTGCCAGCAGCTTAGTGGGGGCAGATACGCAGTATTTT
CDR3: CASSLVGADTQYF

J: TRBJ1-2
D: -
size: -
V: TRBV4-1
DNA: TGCGCCAGCAGCCAAAGTGAAGGGTTAGACTATGGCTACACCTTC
CDR3: CASSQSEGLDYGYTF

J: TRBJ2-7
D: -
size: once
V: TRBV7-9
DNA: TGTGCCAGCAGCTTGGGACGTCGGGAGCAGTACTTC
CDR3: CASSLGRREQYF

J: TRBJ2-7
D: -
size: -
V: TRBV6-5
DNA: TGTGCCAGCAGTTACGGGGGGCGGAGCTCCTACGAGCAGTACTTC
CDR3: CASSYGGRSSYEQYF

J: TRBJ1-1
D: -
size: -
V: TRBV28
DNA: TGTGCCAGCAGTTTACAGGGAGTGGCATTAAAAGCTTTCTTT
CDR3: CASSLQGVALKAFF

J: TRBJ2-6
D: -
size: -
V: TRBV5-1
DNA: TGCGCCAGCAGCTTGGTAGGGAACTCTGGGGCCAACGTCCTGACTTTC
CDR3: CASSLVGNSGANVLTF

J: TRBJ1-5
D: -
size: -
V: TRBV5-5
DNA: TGTGCCAGCAGCTTGGCAGGGGCGCGGAATCAGCCCCAGCATTTT
CDR3: CASSLAGARNQPQHF

J: TRBJ1-1
D: -
size: -
V: TRBV6-1
DNA: TGTGCCAGCAGTGAAAGATGGAGTAGTGATAGAGCTTTCTTT
CDR3: CASSERWSSDRAFF

J: TRBJ2-2
D: -
size: once
V: TRBV5-1
DNA: TGCGCCAGCAGCTTGGGGCTGTACACCGGGGAGCTGTTTTTT
CDR3: CASSLGLYTGELFF

J: TRBJ1-2
D: -
size: -
V: TRBV27
DNA: TGTGCCAGCAGCCCAGTGCGGGGGGCTAACTATGGCTACACCTTC
CDR3: CASSPVRGANYGYTF

J: TRBJ1-2
D: -
size: -
V: TRBV10-2
DNA: TGCGCCAGCAGTGAGTGGGGGGACTATGGCTACACCTTC
CDR3: CASSEWGDYGYTF

J: TRBJ2-7
D: -
size: -
V: TRBV9
DNA: TGTGCCAGCAGCTTCGGGGGGCCCTACGAGCAGTACTTC
CDR3: CASSFGGPYEQYF

J: TRBJ2-1
D: -
size: -
V: TRBV29-1
DNA: TGCAGCGGGCAGTCCTCCTACAATGAGCAGTTCTTC
CDR3: CSGQSSYNEQFF

J: TRBJ2-7
D: -
size: -
V: TRBV7-8
DNA: TGTGCCAGCAGCCCCTTCGGGAACGAGCAGTACTTC
CDR3: CASSPFGNEQYF

J: TRBJ1-2
D: -
size: once
V: TRBV5-5
DNA: TGTGCCAGCAGCCCTGACACTAACTATGGCTACACCTTC
CDR3: CASSPDTNYGYTF

J: TRBJ2-5
D: -
size: -
V: TRBV19
DNA: TGTGCCAGTAGTATCGGGCAGGGCCGGGAGACCCAGTACTTC
CDR3: CASSIGQGRETQYF

J: TRBJ1-1
D: -
size: -
V: TRBV18
DNA: TGTGCCAGCTCACCAAAGGTAACGAACACTGAAGCTTTCTTT
CDR3: CASSPKVTNTEAFF

J: TRBJ2-7
D: -
size: -
V: TRBV6-5
DNA: TGTGCCAGCAGTTACTCGACCCCCTCCTACGAGCAGTACTTC
CDR3: CASSYSTPSYEQYF

J: TRBJ2-5
D: TRBD1
size: -
V: TRBV5-1
DNA: TGCGCCAGCAGCTTGGAGGGACAGCCCCAAGAGACCCAGTACTTC
CDR3: CASSLEGQPQETQYF

J: TRBJ2-6
D: -
size: -
V: TRBV7-3
DNA: TGTGCCAGCAGCTTATTGGGCAGTCCGAGTTCTGGGGCCAACGTCCTGACTTTC
CDR3: CASSLLGSPSSGANVLTF

J: TRBJ2-7
D: -
size: few
V: TRBV6-6
DNA: TGTGCCAGCAGGAACGCCATAAGGGCGTGGTACGAGCAGTACTTC
CDR3: CASRNAIRAWYEQYF

J: TRBJ1-1
D: TRBD1
size: -
V: TRBV27
DNA: TGTGCCAGCAGTTTTGGGACAGGGGGTCGGGCTTTCTTT
CDR3: CASSFGTGGRAFF

J: TRBJ2-3
D: -
size: once
V: TRBV19
DNA: TGTGCCAGTAAGACAAAAATTAGTACAGATACGCAGTATTTT
CDR3: CASKTKISTDTQYF